A single sample is the source of the 24 T cell receptor beta chains below, sequenced in a study of T cells after yellow fever vaccination. One entry per CDR3 protein, called by TCRdb with MiXCR from the 5' RACE reads. This sample yields fewer than 100,000 distinct CDR3 sequences, of which about 5.8% are seen a single time; more than 40% belongs to the top ten. Sequenced here: CD8+ T cells sorted from PBMCs, sampled 10 days after the yellow fever booster vaccination. The receptor set was obtained from a man between 18 and 35 years old who received the YFV17D yellow fever vaccine.

The chain has TRBV7-8 and TRBJ1-2; D is perhaps TRBD1 (6 bases). Per germline, CDR1 SGHVS and CDR2 FQNEAQ. The ends were cut back, 1 base at V and 4 bases at J, with 10 bases in the middle. This CDR3 is built from 14 residues. The chain's CDR3 is CASSLVGGLYGYTF. As DNA, the CDR3 is TGTGCCAGCAGCTTAGTGGGGGGCCTCTATGGCTACACCTTC.

The V call is TRBV7-9, the J call TRBJ2-1; D gene ambiguous. Germline V gene sequence: CDR1 SEHNR, CDR2 FQNEAQ (reference sequence). Trimming left V 1 base short and J 4 bases short, with 8 bases between. The CDR3 has 14 residues. In DNA form, the CDR3 reads TGTGCCAGCAGCTTAGACCCGCGTTACAATGAGCAGTTCTTC. Its protein is CASSLDPRYNEQFF.

V is TRBV12-3 or TRBV12-4 and J is TRBJ2-1; D is possibly TRBD1 (7 bases). CDR3 length: 13 residues. V lost 2 bases and J 9 bases, leaving 11 bases between the germline ends. CDR3 sequence: CASSLQGGGEQFF. CDR3 bases: TGTGCCAGCAGTTTACAGGGGGGAGGTGAGCAGTTCTTC.

In this sample, this clonotype turned up a few times. This sequence joins TRBV6-5 and TRBJ1-1; no definite D call. CDR3 size: 15 residues. The V gene lost 0 bases and the J gene lost 5 bases, with 13 bases spanning the gap. Germline V CDR1 and CDR2: MNHEY, SVGAGI. CDR3 loop: CASSYSRALGTEAFF. The CDR3 nucleotides are TGTGCCAGCAGTTACTCCCGGGCCCTTGGGACTGAAGCTTTCTTT.

This clonotype turned up a few times. This rearrangement joins TRBV4-2 to TRBJ1-6; D is undetermined. CDR3 size: 15 residues. V was pared by 1 base and J by 11 bases, with 15 bases between. CDR1 is LGHNA, CDR2 YNFKEQ, per germline. CDR3 region: CASSQGRAPLAPLHF. CDR3 bases: TGTGCCAGCAGCCAAGGGAGGGCCCCCCTAGCACCCCTCCACTTT.

The rearrangement links TRBV27 to TRBJ1-1, with D unclear. The CDR3 runs to 13 residues. Trimming took off 4 bases at V and 0 bases at J, with 6 bases between the two ends. Germline lookup yields CDR1 MNHEY and CDR2 SMNVEV (reference sequence). CDR3 in DNA: TGTGCCAGCAGTTGGGGTATGAACACTGAAGCTTTCTTT. Translated, it gives CASSWGMNTEAFF.

The chain joins TRBV20-1 to TRBJ2-3, with 9 bases identical to TRBD2. V dropped 1 base and J dropped 4; count of bases not matched to a gene: 9. The CDR3 has 16 residues. Germline CDR1 and CDR2: DFQATT and SNEGSKA (reference sequence). DNA of the CDR3: TGCAGTGCTAGAGCCCTTGAGCGGGGGGCCCCAGATACGCAGTATTTT. Encoded protein: CSARALERGAPDTQYF.

This chain links TRBV7-8 with TRBJ2-1; D remains ambiguous. The CDR3 has 12 residues. V was shortened by 5 bases and J by 7 bases, with 9 bases between the two germline ends. Per germline, CDR1 SGHVS and CDR2 FQNEAQ. CDR3 DNA: TGTGCCAGCAGCCCCGGCCGGAATGAGCAGTTCTTC. It yields the protein CASSPGRNEQFF. Supplemented by reference TRBV7-8 and TRBJ2-1, the full variable domain reads GAGVSQSPRYKVAKRGQDVALRCDPISGHVSLFWYQQALGQGPEFLTYFQNEAQLDKSGLPSDRFFAERPEGSVSTLKIQRTQQEDSAVYLCASSPGRNEQFFGPGTRLTVL.

This clonotype is medium-sized. The chain couples TRBV29-1 to TRBJ2-7; D not resolved. V gave up 1 base and J gave up 0 bases, with 7 bases separating them. Germline CDR1 reads SQVTM; CDR2 reads ANQGSEA. CDR3 size: 13 residues. CDR3 bases: TGCAGCGTTGAAGGTGGGGTCTCCTACGAGCAGTACTTC. Its protein product is CSVEGGVSYEQYF.

This clonotype was seen only a few times. The chain employs TRBV5-1 and TRBJ2-5; D might be TRBD1 or TRBD2, each matching 5 bases. Germline CDR1 reads SGHRS; CDR2 reads YFSETQ. With 1 base removed from V and 4 bases from J, the gap between germline ends came to 14 bases. This CDR3 is 15 amino acids long. The CDR3 nucleotides read TGCGCCAGCAGCTTGAGTGGGGGTTTTGGAGAGACCCAGTACTTC. It translates to CASSLSGGFGETQYF.

This clonotype was counted ten times or more. This chain uses TRBV12-3 or TRBV12-4 with TRBJ2-3; D not resolved. Trimming took off 6 bases at V and 12 bases at J, with 19 bases between the two ends. The CDR3 consists of 13 residues. The CDR3 loop reads CASSDPGVVEQYF. CDR3 DNA: TGTGCCAGCAGCGACCCTGGCGTAGTCGAACAGTATTTT.

J is TRBJ2-3 and V is TRBV4-1; 11 bases are shared with TRBD2. The CDR3 totals 18 residues. The V gene's germline CDR1 is MGHRA and CDR2 YSYEKL. V dropped 2 bases and J dropped 8; count of bases not matched to a gene: 15. The CDR3 DNA sequence: TGCGCCAGCAGCCAAACGAGGGCTAGCGGGGGGAACTTAGGTACGCAGTATTTT. Encoded protein: CASSQTRASGGNLGTQYF.

The genes are TRBV5-1 and TRBJ1-2; TRBD1 is a possible D gene (6 bases). The CDR3 extends over 12 amino acids. V lost 1 base to trimming and J lost 8 bases, with 9 bases between them. CDR1 is SGHRS, CDR2 YFSETQ, per germline. The CDR3 loop is CASSLYRVGYTF. The CDR3 DNA sequence: TGCGCCAGCAGCTTGTACAGGGTCGGCTACACCTTC. Together with reference TRBV5-1 and TRBJ1-2, the CDR3 gives the full variable domain: KAGVTQTPRYLIKTRGQQVTLSCSPISGHRSVSWYQQTPGQGLQFLFEYFSETQRNKGNFPGRFSGRQFSNSRSEMNVSTLELGDSALYLCASSLYRVGYTFGSGTRLTVV.

This clonotype was detected ten times or more. The chain has TRBV4-3 and TRBJ2-3, with 9 bases lining up with TRBD2. The CDR3 totals 16 residues. V was clipped by 3 bases and J by 1 base; unmatched bases: 5. Germline V gene data show CDR1 as LGHNA and CDR2 as YSLEER. The CDR3 here is CASSQMSSGGTDTQYF. Here the CDR3 DNA reads TGCGCCAGCAGCCAGATGTCTAGCGGGGGCACAGATACGCAGTATTTT.

This clonotype appeared a few times. The chain carries TRBV5-5 and TRBJ2-7; TRBD1 aligns across 10 bases. This CDR3 is built from 15 residues. V gave up 1 base and J gave up 0 bases; unmatched junction bases: 1. Germline CDR1 SGHKS, CDR2 YYEKEE (reference sequence). The CDR3 loop reads CASSLRTGGSYEQYV. The CDR3 DNA is TGTGCCAGCAGCTTGCGGACAGGGGGCTCCTACGAGCAGTACGTC.

This clonotype appeared many times. This chain joins TRBV25-1 and TRBJ2-5; the D is unclear. Between the trimmed V and J ends, which lost 8 bases and 2 bases, there was a span of 3 bases. Germline CDR1 and CDR2: MGHDK and SYGVNS. The CDR3 loop spans 10 amino acids. DNA of the CDR3: TGTGCCAGCGGTCAAGAGACCCAGTACTTC. It encodes CASGQETQYF.

The chain combines TRBV6-2 or TRBV6-3 with TRBJ2-7, with D possibly being TRBD1 (5 bases). V gave up 8 bases and J gave up 9 bases, with 14 bases separating them. The CDR3 sequence is 11 residues long. Germline CDR1 and CDR2: MNHEY and SVGEGT. CDR3 sequence: CASDSSHGQYF. The CDR3, as DNA: TGTGCCAGCGACAGTTCCCACGGGCAGTACTTC.

This clonotype was found many times. This chain links TRBV23-1 with TRBJ2-5, with D hard to call. TRBV23-1 is an ORF, and what it does is uncertain. This CDR3 contains 16 residues. V gave up 3 bases and J gave up 4 bases, with 18 bases separating them. CDR3 sequence reads: CASSHPTEVSGETQYF. Written as DNA, the CDR3 is TGCGCCAGCAGTCACCCGACCGAGGTTTCGGGAGAGACCCAGTACTTC.

This clonotype occurred many times. V gene TRBV15 combines with J gene TRBJ2-1, with D unresolved. V lost 0 bases, J lost 0 bases, and 3 bases lay in between. The CDR3 extends over 14 amino acids. The germline gives CDR1 LNHNV, CDR2 YYDKDF (reference sequence). CDR3 amino acids: CATSRDYSYNEQFF. CDR3 sequence (DNA): TGTGCCACCAGCAGAGATTACTCCTACAATGAGCAGTTCTTC. Full variable domain (missing parts from reference TRBV15 and TRBJ2-1): DAMVIQNPRYQVTQFGKPVTLSCSQTLNHNVMYWYQQKSSQAPKLLFHYYDKDFNNEADTPDNFQSRRPNTSFCFLDIRSPGLGDTAMYLCATSRDYSYNEQFFGPGTRLTVL.

This clonotype has at least ten counts. This chain links TRBV10-3 with TRBJ2-7; 7 bases are shared with TRBD2. The CDR3 covers 11 residues. The germline V gene has CDR1 ENHRY and CDR2 SYGVKD. This CDR3 is CASGEGSEQYV. The CDR3 nucleotides read TGTGCTTCGGGGGAGGGCTCCGAGCAGTACGTC.

V gene TRBV4-2 combines with J gene TRBJ2-5, with D perhaps TRBD2 (5 bases). This CDR3 is 13 amino acids long. V lost 1 base and J 4 bases, leaving 7 bases between the germline ends. Germline-derived CDR1 and CDR2 are LGHNA and YNFKEQ. The CDR3 nucleotides read TGTGCCAGCAGCCAAGTAGAGGGAGAGACCCAGTACTTC. Protein: CASSQVEGETQYF.

This rearrangement joins TRBV4-3 to TRBJ1-1, with TRBD1 as a possible D gene (5 bases). Germline V gives CDR1 LGHNA, CDR2 YSLEER. This CDR3 has 16 residues. V was trimmed by 1 base and J by 7 bases, leaving 19 bases between them. CDR3 protein: CASSQAPGEGHREAFF. The CDR3 DNA reads as TGCGCCAGCAGCCAAGCGCCCGGGGAGGGGCACCGTGAAGCTTTCTTT.

This clonotype was recorded only once. Here the CDR3 DNA reads TGTGCCATGGGCCCCGGGGAGCTGTTTTTT. The encoded protein is CAMGPGELFF. This chain joins TRBV5-2 and TRBJ2-2; TRBD2 is taken as the D call from the table, unchecked against the DNA. TRBV5-2 is listed as a pseudogene. The CDR3 has 10 residues.

This sequence joins TRBV6-5 and TRBJ1-1; 12 bases match TRBD1. V dropped 6 bases and J dropped 11; count of bases not matched to a gene: 4. This CDR3 has 12 amino acids. CDR1 is MNHEY and CDR2 is SVGAGI in the germline V gene. The CDR3 region is CASSLGQGAAFF. CDR3 sequence (DNA): TGTGCCAGCAGCCTGGGACAGGGGGCTGCTTTCTTT.